Below, 30 T cell receptor beta chains from the same sample are listed, as sequenced in a study of T cell changes during pregnancy in multiple sclerosis. Assay used: immunoSEQ multiplex PCR; TCRdb lists only in-frame clones, some missing. This table has fewer than 55,000 clones, nearly 95% appearing once. The sequences come from CD4+ T cells from peripheral blood mononuclear cells, collected in the third trimester of pregnancy. The receptor source for this set is a female donor with multiple sclerosis, enrolled in a pregnancy study.

The chain uses TRBV14 and TRBJ2-1; unclear D gene. The CDR3 length is 12 residues. V lost 2 bases and J lost 8, with 7 bases in between. Germline V gene data show CDR1 as SGHDN and CDR2 as FVKESK. Here the CDR3 reads CASSQLYDEQFF. CDR3 coding DNA: TGTGCCAGCAGCCAATTATATGATGAGCAGTTCTTC.

The V call is TRBV2, the J call TRBJ1-2; unclear D gene. The CDR3 runs 13 residues. V dropped 4 bases and J dropped 6 bases, with 12 bases sitting between them. Germline V gives CDR1 SNHLY, CDR2 FYNNEI. CDR3 DNA sequence: TGTGCCAGCAGTGCAGGCAGGAATCATGGCTACACCTTC. Protein product: CASSAGRNHGYTF.

The chain carries TRBV30 and TRBJ2-3, with 10 bases fitting TRBD1. Per germline, CDR1 GTSNPN and CDR2 SVGIG (reference sequence). CDR3 length equals 13 residues. The CDR3 here is CASTGGRTDTQYF. As DNA, the CDR3 is TGTGCTTCGACAGGGGGCAGAACAGATACGCAGTATTTT.

The chain joins TRBV5-1 to TRBJ2-3; a weak D match, TRBD2 (7 bases). Germline lookup yields CDR1 SGHRS and CDR2 YFSETQ. CDR3 length: 16 residues. V was pared by 0 bases and J by 1 base, with 12 bases between. The CDR3 nucleotides are TGCGCCAGCAGCTTGGTGGGGGCGGGGGGCACAGATACGCAGTATTTT. Protein sequence: CASSLVGAGGTDTQYF.

This chain links TRBV2 with TRBJ1-1; 7 bases line up with TRBD1. The V gene end was trimmed by 4 bases and the J gene end by 0 bases; junction bases not matched to a gene: 2. Germline CDR1 SNHLY, CDR2 FYNNEI. The CDR3 extends over 14 amino acids. The CDR3 protein is CASSGQGMNTEAFF. The CDR3 DNA follows: TGTGCCAGCAGTGGACAGGGCATGAACACTGAAGCTTTCTTT.

V is TRBV29-1 and J is TRBJ2-2; 9 bases map to TRBD1. Germline CDR1 SQVTM, CDR2 ANQGSEA. This CDR3 is 15 amino acids long. V was pared by 4 bases and J by 2 bases, with 5 bases of the junction left unmatched. Here the CDR3 reads CSVGTGEGNTGELFF. The DNA of the CDR3 is TGCAGCGTTGGGACAGGGGAGGGCAACACCGGGGAGCTGTTTTTT.

The J gene is TRBJ1-4, the V gene TRBV10-2, with no clear D. From germline, CDR1 is WSHSY and CDR2 SAAADI. V was pared by 3 bases and J by 1 base, with 9 bases between. CDR3 length equals 15 residues. The CDR3 nucleotides are TGCGCCAGCAGTGACCATCCGGTAACTAATGAAAAACTGTTTTTT. Its protein product is CASSDHPVTNEKLFF.

This clone appeared a single time. V usage is TRBV10-3 and J usage is TRBJ1-2, with no clear D. The CDR3 is made up of 13 amino acids. Germline V gene sequence: CDR1 ENHRY, CDR2 SYGVKD. With 10 bases removed from V and 2 bases from J, the gap between germline ends came to 14 bases. The CDR3 region is CASGEAVNYGYTF. CDR3 DNA sequence: TGTGCCAGCGGGGAGGCCGTAAACTATGGCTACACCTTC.

This clone has just one count. A read error may account for a junction end that differs from germline. The gene calls are TRBV29-1 and TRBJ2-1; TRBD1 might be the D (6 bases). The CDR3 consists of 15 residues. The germline gives CDR1 SQVTM, CDR2 ANQGSEA. CDR3 protein: CSVQHRVGIYSEQFF. The CDR3 region has the DNA TGCAGCGTCCAGCACAGGGTTGGGATCTACAGTGAGCAGTTCTTC.

The chain combines TRBV7-8 with TRBJ2-3, with 7 bases that match TRBD2. Germline lookup yields CDR1 SGHVS and CDR2 FQNEAQ. CDR3 length: 14 residues. Trimming cost V 5 bases and J 4 bases; bases outside gene matches: 6. For the CDR3, the DNA is TGTGCCAGCAGCCTGAGACTAGCTCCAGATACGCAGTATTTT. Its protein is CASSLRLAPDTQYF.

This chain uses TRBV7-8 with TRBJ1-1; TRBD1 aligns across 12 bases. The germline V gene encodes CDR1 SGHVS and CDR2 FQNEAQ. The CDR3 spans 15 residues. V trimming: 6 bases; J trimming: 5 bases; junction bases outside the gene matches: 7. This CDR3 is CASSGTGGSWTEAFF. As DNA, the CDR3 is TGTGCCAGCAGTGGGACAGGGGGCTCGTGGACTGAAGCTTTCTTT.

This chain links TRBV5-1 with TRBJ2-4; 14 nucleotides line up with TRBD2. J lost 0 bases, V lost 4 bases, and 9 bases had no gene match. The CDR3 runs 19 residues. The germline V gene has CDR1 SGHRS and CDR2 YFSETQ. The CDR3 protein is CASSRGLAGAPGAKNIQYF. The DNA of the CDR3 is TGCGCCAGCAGCCGGGGACTAGCGGGGGCCCCCGGAGCCAAAAACATTCAGTACTTC.

The chain joins TRBV7-3 to TRBJ2-3; 10 nucleotides agree with TRBD2. Looked up from germline, CDR1 is SGHTA and CDR2 is FQGTGA. The junction had 2 bases not matched to a gene; V was cut back by 5 bases and J by 3 bases. The CDR3 loop spans 14 amino acids. The CDR3 region is CASSPTSGTDTQYF. In DNA, the CDR3 is TGTGCCAGCAGCCCGACTAGCGGGACAGATACGCAGTATTTT.

The chain couples TRBV27 to TRBJ1-2, with D possibly matching TRBD1 (6 bases). V was clipped by 5 bases and J by 7 bases, with 14 bases between them. The V gene's germline CDR1 is MNHEY and CDR2 SMNVEV (reference sequence). The CDR3 covers 13 residues. CDR3: CASSPAPGVGYTF. In DNA, the CDR3 is TGTGCCAGCAGTCCCGCCCCAGGGGTTGGCTACACCTTC.

This clone appeared a few times. CDR3 bases: TGTGCTAGTGGCGTAGCAGGGGCCGATAATTCACCCCTCCACTTT. It translates to CASGVAGADNSPLHF. V usage is TRBV12-5 and J usage is TRBJ1-6; D might be TRBD1 (6 bases). This CDR3 has 15 amino acids. Germline V gives CDR1 LGHNT, CDR2 FRNRAP. The ends were cut back, 6 bases at V and 5 bases at J, with 14 bases in the middle.

V and J are TRBV5-4 and TRBJ2-5; 10 bases line up with TRBD2. This CDR3 region has 14 residues. The junction had 3 bases not matched to a gene; V was cut back by 4 bases and J by 3 bases. CDR1 is SGHNT, CDR2 YYREEE, per germline (reference sequence). The CDR3 loop is CASSQGLAEETQYF. CDR3 DNA: TGTGCCAGCAGCCAAGGACTAGCGGAAGAGACCCAGTACTTC.

This clone appeared once. The CDR3 spells CASGLVFTGTSGVNEQFF. The CDR3 nucleotides read TGTGCTAGTGGTTTGGTGTTTACCGGGACTAGCGGGGTCAATGAGCAGTTCTTC. This chain links TRBV12-5 with TRBJ2-1, with TRBD2 matching over 13 bases. CDR1 is LGHNT and CDR2 is FRNRAP in the germline V gene. The CDR3 loop spans 18 amino acids. After removal of 0 bases from V and 6 bases from J, the junction contained 8 bases not matched to a gene.

The chain combines TRBV23-1 with TRBJ2-1, with D maybe TRBD1 (7 bases). TRBV23-1 has ORF status, its function being uncertain. The CDR3 runs to 17 residues. The CDR3 loop is CDTGDPRRDSLYNEQFF. The CDR3 DNA follows: TGCGACACGGGAGACCCTCGCCGGGACAGTCTATACAATGAGCAGTTCTTC.

J is TRBJ1-1 and V is TRBV11-3; D gene unclear. The germline V gene has CDR1 SGHNT and CDR2 YENEEA. This CDR3 is built from 14 residues. The V end lost 4 bases, the J end lost 5 bases, and 14 bases lay between the germline ends. Written as DNA, the CDR3 is TGTGCCAGCAGCTCTTCCCCACTGGTTACTGAAGCTTTCTTT. Protein sequence: CASSSSPLVTEAFF.

This clone showed up just once. The CDR3 region is CASSKDRVIQPQHF. DNA of the CDR3: TGTGCCAGTAGTAAGGACAGGGTAATACAGCCCCAGCATTTT. The chain employs TRBV19 and TRBJ1-5; 8 bases are a match to TRBD1. Germline lookup yields CDR1 LNHDA and CDR2 SQIVND (reference sequence). This CDR3 region has 14 residues. The ends lost 4 bases at V and 7 bases at J; junction bases unmatched: 6.

This chain uses TRBV2 with TRBJ2-7; 9 nucleotides agree with TRBD2. The CDR3 has 15 residues. The V segment lost 6 bases and the J segment 3 bases; nucleotides outside the gene matches: 9. Per the germline V gene, CDR1 is SNHLY and CDR2 is FYNNEI. DNA for the CDR3: TGTGCCAGCAGAACCAAGCGGGGGGCACACTACGAGCAGTACTTC. Residues: CASRTKRGAHYEQYF.

The chain carries TRBV5-1 and TRBJ1-2, with D perhaps matching TRBD1 (6 bases). Per germline, CDR1 SGHRS and CDR2 YFSETQ. The CDR3 runs 16 residues. V lost 4 bases to trimming and J lost 0 bases, with 16 bases between them. CDR3 in DNA: TGCGCCAGCAGCAACGACCGGGACATCGCTAACTATGGCTACACCTTC. Its protein product is CASSNDRDIANYGYTF.

This clone showed up just a few times. This sequence joins TRBV19 and TRBJ1-1; weak D call: TRBD1 (6 bases). Germline CDR1 LNHDA, CDR2 SQIVND (reference sequence). V was shortened by 7 bases and J by 1 base, with 19 bases between the two germline ends. There are 16 residues in the CDR3. The CDR3 protein is CASNPAAGDWNTEAFF. CDR3 sequence (DNA): TGTGCCAGTAACCCCGCGGCAGGGGATTGGAACACTGAAGCTTTCTTT. The variable domain in full, completed from reference TRBV19 and TRBJ1-1, reads DGGITQSPKYLFRKEGQNVTLSCEQNLNHDAMYWYRQDPGQGLRLIYYSQIVNDFQKGDIAEGYSVSREKKESFPLTVTSAQKNPTAFYLCASNPAAGDWNTEAFFGQGTRLTVV.

The rearrangement joins TRBV5-1 to TRBJ2-5, with 9 bases matching TRBD1. With V trimmed by 3 bases and J by 5 bases, 5 bases remained unmatched. CDR1 and CDR2 (germline): SGHRS, YFSETQ. This CDR3 comprises 14 residues. CDR3: CASSWGTGSETQYF. CDR3 nucleotides: TGCGCCAGCAGCTGGGGGACAGGGTCGGAGACCCAGTACTTC. Filled out from reference TRBV5-1 and TRBJ2-5, the complete variable domain reads KAGVTQTPRYLIKTRGQQVTLSCSPISGHRSVSWYQQTPGQGLQFLFEYFSETQRNKGNFPGRFSGRQFSNSRSEMNVSTLELGDSALYLCASSWGTGSETQYFGPGTRLLVL.

CDR3: CASSLTGVNTGELFF. The CDR3 DNA follows: TGCGCCAGCAGCTTGACGGGGGTCAACACCGGGGAGCTGTTTTTT. The genes are TRBV5-1 and TRBJ2-2, with D perhaps TRBD2 (6 bases). CDR3 size: 15 residues. Trimming removed 1 base from V and 2 bases from J, with 9 bases in between. Germline values: CDR1 SGHRS, CDR2 YFSETQ.

The chain employs TRBV5-6 and TRBJ2-1; perhaps TRBD1 as D (5 bases). The CDR3 is 15 amino acids. Between the trimmed V and J ends, which lost 3 bases and 8 bases, there was a span of 18 bases. The germline CDR1 and CDR2 sequences are SGHDT and YYEEEE. Here the CDR3 reads CASSWGGPTPDEQFF. The CDR3 region has the DNA TGTGCCAGCAGCTGGGGCGGTCCGACTCCCGATGAGCAGTTCTTC.

This sequence joins TRBV15 and TRBJ1-4; D gene uncertain. CDR1 and CDR2 from the germline V gene are LNHNV and YYDKDF (reference sequence). The ends were cut back, 3 bases at V and 1 base at J, with 9 bases in the middle. The CDR3 contains 15 residues. In DNA form, the CDR3 reads TGTGCCACCAGCAGTACACGCGGAACTAATGAAAAACTGTTTTTT. The encoded protein is CATSSTRGTNEKLFF.

The chain has TRBV25-1 and TRBJ1-2; TRBD1 matches 7 bases. Germline V gives CDR1 MGHDK, CDR2 SYGVNS. Trimming took 4 bases from V and 4 from J; bases not matched to a gene: 15. The CDR3 covers 17 residues. Here the CDR3 reads CASSAWDSQTAFYGYTF. CDR3 sequence (DNA): TGTGCCAGCAGTGCTTGGGACAGCCAAACGGCCTTCTATGGCTACACCTTC.

The chain couples TRBV7-2 to TRBJ2-7, with a weak D call TRBD2 (5 bases). Germline loops: CDR1 SGHTA, CDR2 FQGNSA. Between the trimmed V and J ends, which lost 3 bases and 2 bases, there was a span of 8 bases. CDR3 size: 13 residues. The CDR3 protein is CASSLDWTYEQYF. The CDR3, as DNA: TGTGCCAGCAGCTTGGACTGGACCTACGAGCAGTACTTC.

The J gene is TRBJ2-1, the V gene TRBV7-3; TRBD2 aligns across 9 bases. The CDR3 runs 16 residues. Germline CDR1 SGHTA, CDR2 FQGTGA. Trimming took 1 base from V and 7 from J; bases not matched to a gene: 8. CDR3 residues: CASSLSGGGVFNEQFF. The DNA of the CDR3 is TGTGCCAGCAGCTTAAGTGGCGGGGGGGTTTTTAATGAGCAGTTCTTC.